This T cell receptor beta chain originates from a study of PD-L1 blockade in urothelial cancer. The wider study: Patients had received 0 to 3 prior chemotherapy regimens. Blood samples had a median of about 140,000 T cells, just under 85,000 unique TCRs, and clonality 0.07 to 0.08.

CDR3 length equals 15 residues. Deletions cut 1 base from V and 3 bases from J, with 11 bases between. Germline CDR1 SGHNT, CDR2 YYREEE (reference sequence). Remarks on this clone: Antigen unknown.

Synthetic analogs of TCR templates were spiked into every PCR. Clones were sequenced by immunoSEQ multiplex PCR, and TCRdb holds only the in-frame ones, with some missing. The data contain approximately 40,000 clones, 80% to 90% of them singletons. Study-wide results and limits: Below-median TCR clonality that was measured in pretreatment blood predicted better survival.

Stated time point: peripheral blood 6 weeks after treatment start. The chain joins TRBV5-4 to TRBJ2-1, with a weak D call TRBD1 (6 bases). The sample here was PBMCs, taken around atezolizumab (anti-PD-L1) treatment. The clonotype was recovered from a man in his 60s with urothelial cancer. The CDR3 reads CASSLKGGYYNEQFF. The CDR3 DNA follows: TGTGCCAGCAGCTTGAAAGGGGGATACTACAATGAGCAGTTCTTC.